These 2 T cell receptor beta chains share one sample of origin, sequenced in a study of Graves' ophthalmopathy and Graves' hyperthyroidism (dated by TCRdb to the late 2010s). For sequencing, an Illumina HiSeq 2000 was employed. For repertoire sequencing, the TCR beta CDR3 regions were amplified from RNA transcripts. The first round was an RT-PCR using HTBI primers with the Qiagen OneStep RT-PCR kit, and this first round was followed by a second-round multiplex PCR, then size selection and purification. TCRdb reprocessing: public reads trimmed at Q25 with fastp, clones called with MiXCR, in-frame beta chains kept. Rows matching on CDR3 protein sequence are summarized as one entry with the most common DNA and genes. The sample data list roughly 400,000 distinct CDR3 sequences, and over 15% of these were observed just once. The ten largest clones capture approximately 7% of the sample. Sequences were obtained from peripheral blood. The receptors derive from a young woman with stable Graves' hyperthyroidism. Donor details come from another sample of the same person, matched by shared clones.

The chain recombines TRBV4-2 with TRBJ1-1; tentatively, D is TRBD1 (6 bases). The germline V gene has CDR1 LGHNA and CDR2 YNFKEQ. There are 17 residues in the CDR3. The germline V and J ends were trimmed by 2 bases and 0 bases, with 16 bases remaining between them. CDR3 nucleotides: TGTGCCAGCAGCCAAAAACAGGGTTGGGGGGTGAACACTGAAGCTTTCTTT. Its protein product is CASSQKQGWGVNTEAFF.

This clonotype was counted many times. This rearrangement joins TRBV12-3 or TRBV12-4 to TRBJ1-2; TRBD1 might be the D (5 bases). CDR3 length equals 14 residues. Trimming took 5 bases from V and 4 from J, leaving 14 bases between them. CDR3 in amino acids: CASSPSGGSYGYTF. CDR3 DNA: TGTGCCAGCAGTCCTAGTGGGGGATCCTATGGCTACACCTTC.